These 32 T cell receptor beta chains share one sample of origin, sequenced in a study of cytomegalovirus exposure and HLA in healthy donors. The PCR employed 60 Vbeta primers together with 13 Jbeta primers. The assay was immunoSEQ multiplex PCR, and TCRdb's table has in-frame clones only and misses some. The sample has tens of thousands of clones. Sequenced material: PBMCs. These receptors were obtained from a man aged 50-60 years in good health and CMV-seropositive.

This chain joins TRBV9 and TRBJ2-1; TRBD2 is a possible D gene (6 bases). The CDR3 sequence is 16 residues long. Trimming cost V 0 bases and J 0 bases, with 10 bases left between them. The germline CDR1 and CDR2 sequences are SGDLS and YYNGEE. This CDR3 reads CASSVDSGSSYNEQFF. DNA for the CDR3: TGTGCCAGCAGCGTAGATAGCGGAAGCTCCTACAATGAGCAGTTCTTC. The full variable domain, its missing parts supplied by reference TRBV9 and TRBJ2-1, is DSGVTQTPKHLITATGQRVTLRCSPRSGDLSVYWYQQSLDQGLQFLIQYYNGEERAKGNILERFSAQQFPDLHSELNLSSLELGDSALYFCASSVDSGSSYNEQFFGPGTRLTVL.

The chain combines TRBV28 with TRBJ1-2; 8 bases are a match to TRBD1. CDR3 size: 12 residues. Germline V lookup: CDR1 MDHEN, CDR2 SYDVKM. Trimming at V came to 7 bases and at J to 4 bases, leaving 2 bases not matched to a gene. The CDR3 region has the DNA TGTGCCAGCACCGGACAGGGCTATGGCTACACCTTC. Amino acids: CASTGQGYGYTF.

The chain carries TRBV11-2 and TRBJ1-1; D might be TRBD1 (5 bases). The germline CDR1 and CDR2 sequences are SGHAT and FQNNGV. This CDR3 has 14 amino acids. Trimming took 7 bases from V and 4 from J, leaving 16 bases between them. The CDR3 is CASISRQGSTEAFF. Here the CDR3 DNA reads TGTGCCAGCATCTCCCGGCAGGGTAGCACTGAAGCTTTCTTT.

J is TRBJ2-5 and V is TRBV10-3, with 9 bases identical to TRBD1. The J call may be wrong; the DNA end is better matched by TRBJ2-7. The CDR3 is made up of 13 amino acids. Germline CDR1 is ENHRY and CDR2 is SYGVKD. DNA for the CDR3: TGTGCCACCTCCGGGACAGGGTACTACGAGCAGTACTTC. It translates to CATSGTGYYEQYF.

The CDR3, as DNA: TGTGCCAGCTCTAGCGGGGTATACAATGAGCAGTTCTTC. Amino acid sequence: CASSSGVYNEQFF. The chain employs TRBV25-1 and TRBJ2-1; 9 nucleotides match TRBD2. Germline assignment: CDR1 MGHDK and CDR2 SYGVNS. After removal of 8 bases from V and 4 bases from J, the junction contained 3 bases not matched to a gene. The CDR3 spans 13 residues.

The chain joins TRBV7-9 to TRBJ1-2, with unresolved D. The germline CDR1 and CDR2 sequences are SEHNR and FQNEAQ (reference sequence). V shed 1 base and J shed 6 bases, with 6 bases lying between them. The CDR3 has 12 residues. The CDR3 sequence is CASSLVQNGYTF. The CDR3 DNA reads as TGTGCCAGCAGCTTAGTACAGAATGGCTACACCTTC.

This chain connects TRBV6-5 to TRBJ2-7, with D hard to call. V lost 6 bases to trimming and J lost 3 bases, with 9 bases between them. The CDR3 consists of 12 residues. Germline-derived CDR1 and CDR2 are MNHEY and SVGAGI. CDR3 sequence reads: CASRANLYEQYF. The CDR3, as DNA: TGTGCCAGCAGAGCTAATCTCTACGAGCAGTACTTC.

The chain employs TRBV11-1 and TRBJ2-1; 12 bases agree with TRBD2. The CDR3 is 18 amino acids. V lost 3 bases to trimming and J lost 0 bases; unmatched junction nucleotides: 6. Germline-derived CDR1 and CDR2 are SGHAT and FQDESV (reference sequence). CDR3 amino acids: CASSFRTSGALSYNEQFF. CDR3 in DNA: TGTGCCAGCAGCTTCCGGACTAGCGGGGCCCTCTCCTACAATGAGCAGTTCTTC.

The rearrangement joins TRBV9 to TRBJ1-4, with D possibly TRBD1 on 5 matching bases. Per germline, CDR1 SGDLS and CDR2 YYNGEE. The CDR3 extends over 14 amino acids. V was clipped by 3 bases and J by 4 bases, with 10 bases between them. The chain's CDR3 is CASSAQGGNEKLFF. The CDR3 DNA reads TGTGCCAGCAGCGCCCAGGGTGGTAATGAAAAACTGTTTTTT. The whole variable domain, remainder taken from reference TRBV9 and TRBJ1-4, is DSGVTQTPKHLITATGQRVTLRCSPRSGDLSVYWYQQSLDQGLQFLIQYYNGEERAKGNILERFSAQQFPDLHSELNLSSLELGDSALYFCASSAQGGNEKLFFGSGTQLSVL.

The CDR3 coding sequence is TGTGCCAGCAGCCCAACAGGGTACTCCTCTGAAGCTTTCTTT. This translates into CASSPTGYSSEAFF. The V gene is TRBV11-2, the J gene TRBJ1-1; tentatively, D is TRBD1 (6 bases). Germline lookup yields CDR1 SGHAT and CDR2 FQNNGV. V was pared by 5 bases and J by 6 bases, with 16 bases between. The CDR3 covers 14 residues.

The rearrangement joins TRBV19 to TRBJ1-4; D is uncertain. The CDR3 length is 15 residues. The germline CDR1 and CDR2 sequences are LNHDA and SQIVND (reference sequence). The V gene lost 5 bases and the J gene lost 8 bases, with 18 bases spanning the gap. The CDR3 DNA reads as TGTGCCAGTAGTCCCCGACCTGGGGAGACGGAAAAACTGTTTTTT. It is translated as CASSPRPGETEKLFF.

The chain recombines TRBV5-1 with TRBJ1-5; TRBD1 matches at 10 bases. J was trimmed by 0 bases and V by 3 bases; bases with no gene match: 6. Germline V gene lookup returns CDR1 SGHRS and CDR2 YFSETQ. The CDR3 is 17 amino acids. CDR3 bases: TGCGCCAGCAGCTGGGACAGGGGCTATGGTAGCAATCAGCCCCAGCATTTT. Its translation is CASSWDRGYGSNQPQHF.

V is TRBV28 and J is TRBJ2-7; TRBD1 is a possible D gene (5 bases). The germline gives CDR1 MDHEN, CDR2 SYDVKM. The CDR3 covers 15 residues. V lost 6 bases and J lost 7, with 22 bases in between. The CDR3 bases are TGTGCCAGCAGCCTCCTGTTGGGGCCCCCTAGGGAGCAGTACTTC. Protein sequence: CASSLLLGPPREQYF.

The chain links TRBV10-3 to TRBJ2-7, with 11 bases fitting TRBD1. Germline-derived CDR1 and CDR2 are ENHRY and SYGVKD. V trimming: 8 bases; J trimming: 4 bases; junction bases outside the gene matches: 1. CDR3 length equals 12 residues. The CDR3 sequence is CAIGTGGYEQYF. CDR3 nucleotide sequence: TGTGCCATCGGGACAGGGGGGTACGAGCAGTACTTC.

The CDR3 sequence is CASSLTRQAGYEQYF. CDR3 sequence (DNA): TGTGCCAGCAGCTTAACGAGACAGGCCGGATACGAGCAGTACTTC. The chain recombines TRBV7-8 with TRBJ2-7, with D possibly matching TRBD1 (6 bases). Germline V lookup: CDR1 SGHVS, CDR2 FQNEAQ. Between the trimmed V and J ends, which lost 2 bases and 4 bases, there was a span of 15 bases. The CDR3 consists of 15 residues.

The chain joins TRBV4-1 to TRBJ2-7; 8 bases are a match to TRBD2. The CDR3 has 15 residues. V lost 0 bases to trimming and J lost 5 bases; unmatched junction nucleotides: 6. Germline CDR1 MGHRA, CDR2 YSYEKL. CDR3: CASSQEQRGMNEQYF. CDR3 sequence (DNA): TGCGCCAGCAGCCAAGAACAGCGGGGGATGAACGAGCAGTACTTC.

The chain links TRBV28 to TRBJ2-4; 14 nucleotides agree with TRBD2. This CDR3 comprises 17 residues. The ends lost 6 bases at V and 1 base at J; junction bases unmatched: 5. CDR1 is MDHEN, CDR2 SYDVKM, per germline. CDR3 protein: CASRGTSGRYAKNIQYF. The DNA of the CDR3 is TGTGCCAGCAGAGGGACTAGCGGGAGATACGCCAAAAACATTCAGTACTTC.

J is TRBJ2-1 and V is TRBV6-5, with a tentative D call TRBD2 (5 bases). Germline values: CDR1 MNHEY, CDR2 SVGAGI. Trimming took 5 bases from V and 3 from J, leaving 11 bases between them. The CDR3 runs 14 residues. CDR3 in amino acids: CASSRSVLYNEQFF. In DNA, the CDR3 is TGTGCCAGCAGTCGTAGCGTACTCTACAATGAGCAGTTCTTC.

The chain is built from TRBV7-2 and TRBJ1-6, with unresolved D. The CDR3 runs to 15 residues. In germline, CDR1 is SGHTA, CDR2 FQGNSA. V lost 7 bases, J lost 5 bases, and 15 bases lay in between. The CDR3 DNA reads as TGTGCCAGCACCCCCTGGGCAGGTCATAATTCACCCCTCCACTTT. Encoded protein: CASTPWAGHNSPLHF.

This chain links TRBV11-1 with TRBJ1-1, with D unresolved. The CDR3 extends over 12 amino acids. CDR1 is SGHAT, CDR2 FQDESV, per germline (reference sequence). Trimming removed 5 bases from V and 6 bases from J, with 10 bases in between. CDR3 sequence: CASSLLRAEAFF. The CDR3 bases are TGTGCCAGCAGCCTCTTGAGAGCTGAAGCTTTCTTT.

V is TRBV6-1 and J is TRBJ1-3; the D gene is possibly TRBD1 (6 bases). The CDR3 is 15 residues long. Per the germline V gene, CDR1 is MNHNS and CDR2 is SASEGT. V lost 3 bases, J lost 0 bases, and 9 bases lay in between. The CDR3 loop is CASSDTGYSGNTIYF. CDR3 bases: TGTGCCAGCAGTGATACAGGGTACTCTGGAAACACCATATATTTT.

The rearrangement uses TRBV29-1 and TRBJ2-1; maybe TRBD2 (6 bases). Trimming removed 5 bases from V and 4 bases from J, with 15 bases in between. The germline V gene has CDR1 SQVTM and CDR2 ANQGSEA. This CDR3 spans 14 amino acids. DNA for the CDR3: TGCAGCGTTTCGGGGGTCCGGATGTACAATGAGCAGTTCTTC. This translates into CSVSGVRMYNEQFF.

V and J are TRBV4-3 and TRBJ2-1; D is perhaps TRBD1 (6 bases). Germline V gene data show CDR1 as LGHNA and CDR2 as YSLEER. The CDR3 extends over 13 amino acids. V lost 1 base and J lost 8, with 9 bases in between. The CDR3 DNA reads TGCGCCAGCAGCCAAGTAAACAGGGATGAGCAGTTCTTC. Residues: CASSQVNRDEQFF.

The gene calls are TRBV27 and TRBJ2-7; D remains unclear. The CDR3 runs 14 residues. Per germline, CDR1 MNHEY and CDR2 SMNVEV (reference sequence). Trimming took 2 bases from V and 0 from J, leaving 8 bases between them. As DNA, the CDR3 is TGTGCCAGCAGTTTACGGGTTTCCTCCTACGAGCAGTACTTC. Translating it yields CASSLRVSSYEQYF.

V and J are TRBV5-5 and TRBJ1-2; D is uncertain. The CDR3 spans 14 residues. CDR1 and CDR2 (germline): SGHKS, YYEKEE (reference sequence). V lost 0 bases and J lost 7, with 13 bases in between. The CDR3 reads CASSLALLSGGYTF. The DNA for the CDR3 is TGTGCCAGCAGCTTGGCCTTGTTGTCGGGTGGCTACACCTTC.

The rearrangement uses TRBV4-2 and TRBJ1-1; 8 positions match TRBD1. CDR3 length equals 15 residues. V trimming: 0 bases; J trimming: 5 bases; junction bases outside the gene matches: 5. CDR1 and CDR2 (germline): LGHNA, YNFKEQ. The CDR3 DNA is TGTGCCAGCAGCCAAGAAAACAGGGGGAGGACTGAAGCTTTCTTT. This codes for CASSQENRGRTEAFF.

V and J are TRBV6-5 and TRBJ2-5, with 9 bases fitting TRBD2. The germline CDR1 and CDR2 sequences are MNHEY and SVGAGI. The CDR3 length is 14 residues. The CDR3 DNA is TGTGCTCCCAATCTAGCGGGGCTCCCAGAGACCCAGTACTTC. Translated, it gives CAPNLAGLPETQYF.

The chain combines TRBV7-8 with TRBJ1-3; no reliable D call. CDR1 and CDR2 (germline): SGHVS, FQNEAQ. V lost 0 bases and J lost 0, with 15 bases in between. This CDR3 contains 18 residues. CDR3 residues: CASSLAPPQRSSGNTIYF. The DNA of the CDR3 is TGTGCCAGCAGCTTAGCACCCCCACAGCGGTCCTCTGGAAACACCATATATTTT.

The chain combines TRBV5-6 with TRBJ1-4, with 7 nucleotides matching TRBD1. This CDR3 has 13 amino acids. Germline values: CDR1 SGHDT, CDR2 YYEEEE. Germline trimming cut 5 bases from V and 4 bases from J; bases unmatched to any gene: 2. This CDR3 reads CASRGQHNEKLFF. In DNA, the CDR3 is TGTGCCAGCAGGGGACAGCATAATGAAAAACTGTTTTTT.

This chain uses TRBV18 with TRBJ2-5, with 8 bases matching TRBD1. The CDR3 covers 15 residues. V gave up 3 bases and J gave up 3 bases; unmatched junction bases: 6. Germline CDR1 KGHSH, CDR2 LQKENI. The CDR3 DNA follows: TGTGCCAGCTCACCCAGGACAGGGACGAAAGAGACCCAGTACTTC. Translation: CASSPRTGTKETQYF.

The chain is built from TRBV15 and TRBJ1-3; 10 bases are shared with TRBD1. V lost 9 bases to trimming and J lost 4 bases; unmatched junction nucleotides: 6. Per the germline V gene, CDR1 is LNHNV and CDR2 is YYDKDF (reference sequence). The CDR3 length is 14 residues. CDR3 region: CATRDRGSGNTIYF. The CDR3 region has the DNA TGTGCCACGCGGGACAGGGGCTCCGGAAACACCATATATTTT.

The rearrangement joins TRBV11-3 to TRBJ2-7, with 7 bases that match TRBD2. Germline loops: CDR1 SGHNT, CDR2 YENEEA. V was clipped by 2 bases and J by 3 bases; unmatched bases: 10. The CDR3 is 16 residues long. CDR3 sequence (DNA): TGTGCCAGCAGCTTAAGTGGGGGGGAGCAGGTCTACGAGCAGTACTTC. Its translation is CASSLSGGEQVYEQYF.